This T cell receptor beta chain was observed in a study of persistence of HIV-infected CD4 T cells. Notes on the study in general: TCRbeta richness was lower in CMV- and Gag-responding cells than in anti-CD3/anti-CD28-responding cells. Antigen-responding cells were enriched for degenerate expanded CDR3beta sequences.

Germline V gene sequence: CDR1 LGHNA, CDR2 YNFKEQ. V was shortened by 0 bases and J by 1 base, with 11 bases between the two germline ends. The CDR3 extends over 16 amino acids. About this clone: Its antigen is still unknown.

Cells were stimulated with overlapping HIV-1 Gag 15-mer peptides. CD40L-negative CD69-negative CD45RO-high memory CD4+ T cells were sorted as populations depleted of antigen-responding cells. Sequencing used immunoSEQ version 4 in survey mode. Generated by immunoSEQ multiplex PCR, the TCRdb table keeps only in-frame clones and is missing some. This repertoire shows about 36,000 clones, approximately 85% found once; its top ten account for more than 0.9%. The sequence was collected from an adult with HIV. The donor label of this sample is uncertain. The rearrangement joins TRBV4-2 to TRBJ2-3; TRBD2 might be the D (6 bases). The material was cultured CD4+ T cells from PBMCs, obtained from a patient who received antiretroviral therapy. The chain's CDR3 is CASSQDKPSGTDTQYF. The CDR3 nucleotides read TGTGCCAGCAGCCAAGATAAGCCTAGCGGCACAGATACGCAGTATTTT.